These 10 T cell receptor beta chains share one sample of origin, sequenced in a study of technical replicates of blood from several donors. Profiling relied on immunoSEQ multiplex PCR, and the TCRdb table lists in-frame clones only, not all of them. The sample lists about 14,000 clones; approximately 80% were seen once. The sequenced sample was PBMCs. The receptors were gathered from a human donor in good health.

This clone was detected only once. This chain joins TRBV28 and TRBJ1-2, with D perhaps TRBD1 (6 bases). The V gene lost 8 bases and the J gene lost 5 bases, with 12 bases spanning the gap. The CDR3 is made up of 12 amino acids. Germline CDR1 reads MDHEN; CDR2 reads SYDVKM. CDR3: CASAEGGYGYTF. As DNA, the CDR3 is TGTGCCAGCGCGGAGGGGGGGTATGGCTACACCTTC.

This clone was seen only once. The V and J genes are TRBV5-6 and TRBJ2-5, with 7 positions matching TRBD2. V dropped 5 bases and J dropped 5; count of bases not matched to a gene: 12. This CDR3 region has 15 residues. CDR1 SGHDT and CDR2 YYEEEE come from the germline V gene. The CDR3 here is CASSPWGRVAETQYF. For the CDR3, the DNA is TGTGCCAGCAGTCCTTGGGGGAGGGTGGCGGAGACCCAGTACTTC. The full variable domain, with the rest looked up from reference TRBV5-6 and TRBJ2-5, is DAGVTQSPTHLIKTRGQQVTLRCSPKSGHDTVSWYQQALGQGPQFIFQYYEEEERQRGNFPDRFSGHQFPNYSSELNVNALLLGDSALYLCASSPWGRVAETQYFGPGTRLLVL.

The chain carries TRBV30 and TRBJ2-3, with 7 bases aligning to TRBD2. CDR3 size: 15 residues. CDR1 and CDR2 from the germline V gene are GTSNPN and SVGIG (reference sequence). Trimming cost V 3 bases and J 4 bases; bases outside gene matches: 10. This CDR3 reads CAWSLSGKGPDTQYF. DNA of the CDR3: TGTGCCTGGAGCCTGAGCGGGAAGGGCCCAGATACGCAGTATTTT.

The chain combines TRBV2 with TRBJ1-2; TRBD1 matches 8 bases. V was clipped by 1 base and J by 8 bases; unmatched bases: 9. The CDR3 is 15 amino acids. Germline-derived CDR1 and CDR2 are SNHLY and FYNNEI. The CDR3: CASSEGQGRSKGYTF. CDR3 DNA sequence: TGTGCCAGCAGTGAAGGACAGGGGCGTTCTAAAGGCTACACCTTC. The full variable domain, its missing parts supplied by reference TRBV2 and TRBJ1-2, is EPEVTQTPSHQVTQMGQEVILRCVPISNHLYFYWYRQILGQKVEFLVSFYNNEISEKSEIFDDQFSVERPDGSNFTLKIRSTKLEDSAMYFCASSEGQGRSKGYTFGSGTRLTVV.

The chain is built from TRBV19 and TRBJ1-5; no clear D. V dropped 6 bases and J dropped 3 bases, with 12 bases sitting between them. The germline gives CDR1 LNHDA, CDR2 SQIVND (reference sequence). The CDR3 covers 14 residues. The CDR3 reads CASRVARINQPQHF. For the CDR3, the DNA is TGTGCCAGTAGGGTGGCGCGGATCAATCAGCCCCAGCATTTT.

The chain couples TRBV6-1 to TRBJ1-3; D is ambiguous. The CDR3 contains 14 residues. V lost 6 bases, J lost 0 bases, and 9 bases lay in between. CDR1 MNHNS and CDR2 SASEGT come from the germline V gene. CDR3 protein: CASRGARSGNTIYF. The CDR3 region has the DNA TGTGCCAGCAGGGGAGCCCGCTCTGGAAACACCATATATTTT.

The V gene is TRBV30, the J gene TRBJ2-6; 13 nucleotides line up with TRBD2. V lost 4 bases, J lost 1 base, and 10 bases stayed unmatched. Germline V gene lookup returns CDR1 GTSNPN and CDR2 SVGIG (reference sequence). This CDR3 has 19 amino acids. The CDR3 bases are TGTGCCTGGATAGAGTGGACTAGCGGGAGTCTGTCTGGGGCCAACGTCCTGACTTTC. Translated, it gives CAWIEWTSGSLSGANVLTF.

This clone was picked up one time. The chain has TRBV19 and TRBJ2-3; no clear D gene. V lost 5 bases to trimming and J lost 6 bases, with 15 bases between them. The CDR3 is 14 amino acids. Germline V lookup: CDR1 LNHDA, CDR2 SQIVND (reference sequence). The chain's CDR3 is CASSVRPPADTQYF. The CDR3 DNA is TGTGCCAGTAGTGTCAGGCCCCCCGCGGATACGCAGTATTTT. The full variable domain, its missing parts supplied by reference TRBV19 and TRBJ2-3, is DGGITQSPKYLFRKEGQNVTLSCEQNLNHDAMYWYRQDPGQGLRLIYYSQIVNDFQKGDIAEGYSVSREKKESFPLTVTSAQKNPTAFYLCASSVRPPADTQYFGPGTRLTVL.

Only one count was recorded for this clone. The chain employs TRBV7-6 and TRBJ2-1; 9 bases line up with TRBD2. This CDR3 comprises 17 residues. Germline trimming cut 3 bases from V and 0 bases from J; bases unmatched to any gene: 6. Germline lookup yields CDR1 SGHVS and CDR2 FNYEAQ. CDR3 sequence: CASSFWASGVSYNEQFF. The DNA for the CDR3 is TGTGCCAGCAGCTTTTGGGCTAGCGGGGTCTCCTACAATGAGCAGTTCTTC.

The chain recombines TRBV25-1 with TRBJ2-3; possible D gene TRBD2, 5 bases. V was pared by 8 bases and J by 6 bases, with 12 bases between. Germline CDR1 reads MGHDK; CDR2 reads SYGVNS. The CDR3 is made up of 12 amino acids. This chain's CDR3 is CASGPRRDTQYF. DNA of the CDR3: TGTGCCAGCGGTCCACGGAGGGATACGCAGTATTTT. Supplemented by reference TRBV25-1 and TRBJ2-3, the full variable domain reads EADIYQTPRYLVIGTGKKITLECSQTMGHDKMYWYQQDPGMELHLIHYSYGVNSTEKGDLSSESTVSRIRTEHFPLTLESARPSHTSQYLCASGPRRDTQYFGPGTRLTVL.